The entry below gives a single T cell receptor (beta chain) sequence along with its context. These data originate in a study of cytomegalovirus exposure and HLA in healthy donors. PCR used 60 Vbeta primers and 13 Jbeta primers. Sequenced by immunoSEQ multiplex PCR; TCRdb stores in-frame clones only, minus some. Of roughly 110,000 clones in the sample, approximately 80% were seen once. The receptor's source is a male donor in good health and CMV-seronegative. The sample comprised PBMCs.

CDR3 in amino acids: CASRGTGQGKNIQYF. CDR3 nucleotides: TGTGCCAGCAGGGGTACGGGACAGGGTAAAAACATTCAGTACTTC. V and J are TRBV6-5 and TRBJ2-4; 9 nucleotides agree with TRBD1. The CDR3 runs to 15 residues. Germline CDR1 and CDR2: MNHEY and SVGAGI. V trimming: 6 bases; J trimming: 4 bases; junction bases outside the gene matches: 7.